The present T cell receptor beta chain was sequenced within a study of shared clonotypes between healthy human individuals. Study-wide results and limits: Donor clonotype sharing was expected to depend on sequencing depth. Clonotypes which were not shared had lower generation probabilities than clonotypes that all four donors shared. The sharing of approximately 4.6% of naive CD4 clonotypes was seen across several donors.

The study separated CD4+ cells into CD45RA+ naive and CD45RA-negative memory subsets. The germline V gene encodes CDR1 MDHEN and CDR2 SYDVKM. The CDR3 contains 15 residues. J lost 7 bases, V lost 5 bases, and 11 bases had no gene match. Using immunoSEQ multiplex PCR, the repertoire was profiled, and TCRdb retains in-frame clones only, with some absent. The repertoire holds 2,500,000 or so clones, around nine tenths seen once, with about 0.13% in the top ten. As concerns this clone: Its antigen is undetermined.

The source of this sequence is a man between 18 and 35 years old in good health. The material sequenced was naive CD4+ T cells sorted from blood. Subset meaning: CD45RA+ positively selected. The V and J genes are TRBV28 and TRBJ1-2; 9 nucleotides align to TRBD1. Written as DNA, the CDR3 is TGTGCCAGCAGTCCTGACGGGACAGGGCTTGGTGGCTACACCTTC. It translates to CASSPDGTGLGGYTF.